The present entry profiles one T cell receptor beta chain with its context. No antigen is known for it. It has no much larger one-base neighbor in the sample; base qualities were not kept. The source of the sample is a study of T cell responses to AZD1222 COVID-19 vaccine (dated by TCRdb to about 2021). Looking at the study overall: Because spike-specific TCR depth and breadth did not differ between the two schedules, AZD1222 recipients who got a second dose at roughly 4 weeks were pooled with those who got a second dose at roughly 12 weeks. TCR sequencing was performed for roughly 240 trial participants, of whom 200 to 220 were given two doses of AZD1222 and some 26 were given two doses of MenACWY control vaccine. Trial participants were enrolled into age subgroups of 18-55, 56-69 and 70-plus years, which contained about 150, 27 and 61 TCR-sequenced participants, respectively. Here is what the overall study found, with its caveats: In the small 56-69-year group, the increase in depth fell short of significance, most likely because of low power. Because no samples from the day 14 peak response were available, repertoires could be characterized only after the peak T cell response. A significant rise in spike-specific TCR breadth and depth was observed after two AZD1222 doses relative to day 0 and relative to MenACWY recipients. Epitopes outside the regions mutated in the B.1.351 and B.1.1.7 variants were reportedly recognized by nearly half of the unique spike-specific TCRs. Conclusions about previously exposed vaccinees are limited, since just 5 to 7 AZD1222 recipients were seropositive for SARS-CoV-2 at baseline. The vaccine-associated CD4 TCRs covered the entire spike protein, and the dominant responses fell in regions 160-218 and 743-854. Most participants were white British and females outnumbered males, and the authors suggested that clonal diversity may have been underestimated.

V and J lose 8 bases and 10 bases, and a span of 15 bases separates them. From a lookup of the germline V gene (reference sequence), CDR1 and CDR2 are MNHEY and SMNVEV. The CDR3 starts with the cysteine, ends with the phenylalanine, and has 13 residues. Only the CDR3 part of the read is kept: 39 bases, read in frame from the first base. The sample's time point, from its label and the paper: baseline before first vaccination. Vaccinee samples came from UK trials COV001 and COV002, including a single-blind randomized controlled phase 2/3 trial of AZD1222 (ChAdOx1 nCoV-19) in healthy adults. For TCRbeta chain sequencing, PBMC samples were collected from trial participants at day 0 and at day 28 after the second dose. The CDR3 regions of human TCRbeta chains were analyzed by immunosequencing. Regarding the original processing steps: Repertoire TCRs were checked for matches against a reference library of SARS-CoV-2-specific TCRs that had been generated using the MIRA antigen-specificity platform. Breadth was defined as the fraction of unique TCRs that were SARS-CoV-2-associated. Depth was defined as the fraction of total T cells that were SARS-CoV-2-associated. Each spike-specific TCR was assigned to its reactive spike region and to a CD4 or CD8 class using the MIRA data. Log10-transformed breadth and depth values were compared by one-way ANOVA with Sidak's multiple comparisons tests. TCRdb carries this immuneACCESS record with in-frame sequences only. Its versions omit some clonotypes, under half of them owing to an unresolved V gene in the studies checked, with the rest unexplained. V and J calls and clone size are copied from that table; D and trimming were computed from the DNA. In all, the sample holds roughly 190,000 clones, and more than 75% of those were seen once. Roughly 0.98% of the sample belongs to the ten largest clones.

The specimen was peripheral blood, collected on day 0 of AZD1222 vaccination. The chain couples TRBV27 to TRBJ1-6; the best D guess is TRBD1, with 5 bases matching. The receptor was derived from an adult in good health. CDR3 reads: CASRPFGGSPLHF. Here is the DNA: TGTGCCAGCCGCCCCTTTGGGGGATCACCCCTCCACTTT.